One sample yielded the 26 T cell receptor beta chains listed below, sequenced in a study of control samples from healthy donors and cancer patients. Produced via immunoSEQ multiplex PCR; TCRdb's table is partial and in-frame only. This table has more than 100,000 clones, approximately 90% appearing once. Input material: blood. The receptors come from a woman between 18 and 29 years old in good health.

As for this clone: Other DNA sequences in this specimen translate into the identical CDR3. The genes are TRBV7-3 and TRBJ2-5; possibly TRBD2 for D (5 bases). V was pared by 2 bases and J by 5 bases, with 9 bases between. CDR3 length: 13 amino acids. Looked up from germline, CDR1 is SGHTA and CDR2 is FQGTGA. The CDR3 sequence: CASSLGSGETQYF. CDR3 nucleotide sequence: TGTGCCAGCAGCTTAGGGTCGGGGGAGACCCAGTACTTC.

The chain is built from TRBV11-3 and TRBJ2-3, with 11 nucleotides matching TRBD2. V dropped 4 bases and J dropped 6; count of bases not matched to a gene: 9. This CDR3 has 16 residues. The germline gives CDR1 SGHNT, CDR2 YENEEA. The CDR3 nucleotides are TGTGCCAGCAGCTCGGGACTAGCGGACGGCATCGATACGCAGTATTTT. Its protein product is CASSSGLADGIDTQYF.

V usage is TRBV2 and J usage is TRBJ1-1; D ambiguous. Germline V gene sequence: CDR1 SNHLY, CDR2 FYNNEI. The CDR3 sequence is 13 residues long. Trimming took 8 bases from V and 1 from J, leaving 11 bases between them. The CDR3 DNA follows: TGTGCCAGCCGTGGAGGGTGGAACACTGAAGCTTTCTTT. Translation: CASRGGWNTEAFF.

The chain joins TRBV7-2 to TRBJ2-7; D is unresolved. Between the trimmed V and J ends, which lost 3 bases and 0 bases, there was a span of 6 bases. Germline CDR1 is SGHTA and CDR2 is FQGNSA. CDR3 size: 13 residues. The CDR3 DNA follows: TGTGCCAGCAGCTTCATGGACTCCTACGAGCAGTACTTC. It codes for CASSFMDSYEQYF.

The CDR3 here is CAWGPGRFTEAFF. The CDR3 nucleotides are TGTGCCTGGGGGCCGGGCCGTTTCACTGAAGCTTTCTTT. V gene TRBV30 combines with J gene TRBJ1-1; D remains unclear. The CDR3 spans 13 residues. Germline CDR1 GTSNPN, CDR2 SVGIG (reference sequence). The V end lost 5 bases, the J end lost 4 bases, and 14 bases lay between the germline ends.

This chain connects TRBV24-1 to TRBJ2-5, with 10 bases that match TRBD1. The CDR3 consists of 16 residues. Per the germline V gene, CDR1 is KGHDR and CDR2 is SFDVKD. V shed 1 base, J shed 5 bases, and the junction held 6 bases outside the gene matches. The CDR3 coding sequence is TGTGCCACCAGTGATTTTGGGACAGGGGTTGTGGAGACCCAGTACTTC. Translating it yields CATSDFGTGVVETQYF.

This clone appeared once. The chain couples TRBV28 to TRBJ1-1, with D unresolved. The CDR3 spans 14 residues. Germline lookup yields CDR1 MDHEN and CDR2 SYDVKM. The V gene lost 1 base and the J gene lost 4 bases, with 10 bases spanning the gap. The CDR3 here is CASSLYGVSTEAFF. CDR3 DNA sequence: TGTGCCAGCAGTTTATACGGGGTCTCCACTGAAGCTTTCTTT.

The chain uses TRBV2 and TRBJ2-5, with TRBD2 matching over 8 bases. The CDR3 has 20 amino acids. Germline loops: CDR1 SNHLY, CDR2 FYNNEI. After removal of 9 bases from V and 4 bases from J, the junction contained 28 bases not matched to a gene. Written as DNA, the CDR3 is TGTGCCAGGGCAGACCCGGGACTAGGGGGTGCAGGAGGCTGGAGAGAGACCCAGTACTTC. This sequence encodes CARADPGLGGAGGWRETQYF.

This clone has more than one count but fewer than ten. The chain is built from TRBV6-1 and TRBJ2-7, with TRBD2 as a possible D gene (6 bases). V shed 4 bases and J shed 0 bases, with 16 bases lying between them. Germline V gene sequence: CDR1 MNHNS, CDR2 SASEGT. The CDR3 contains 16 residues. The CDR3 region has the DNA TGTGCCAGCAGTGTCATAAAGGGCGGGGCCTCCTACGAGCAGTACTTC. The encoded protein is CASSVIKGGASYEQYF.

This chain connects TRBV7-2 to TRBJ1-4; TRBD1 agrees at 7 bases. The V segment lost 5 bases and the J segment 0 bases; nucleotides outside the gene matches: 3. The CDR3 runs 15 residues. Germline values: CDR1 SGHTA, CDR2 FQGNSA. CDR3: CASSRQGATNEKLFF. CDR3 bases: TGTGCCAGCAGCCGTCAGGGGGCAACTAATGAAAAACTGTTTTTT. Full variable domain (rest looked up from reference TRBV7-2 and TRBJ1-4): GAGVSQSPSNKVTEKGKDVELRCDPISGHTALYWYRQSLGQGLEFLIYFQGNSAPDKSGLPSDRFSAERTGGSVSTLTIQRTQQEDSAVYLCASSRQGATNEKLFFGSGTQLSVL.

This chain uses TRBV3-1 (or the pseudogene TRBV3-2) with TRBJ1-3; D unresolved. CDR1 is LGHDT, CDR2 YNNKEL, per germline (reference sequence). The CDR3 spans 17 residues. With 1 base removed from V and 3 bases from J, the gap between germline ends came to 16 bases. The CDR3: CASSQGSRVRFGNTIYF. The CDR3 bases are TGTGCCAGCAGCCAAGGAAGTCGGGTCCGATTTGGAAACACCATATATTTT.

The genes are TRBV24-1 and TRBJ2-7; 8 nucleotides align to TRBD2. Germline V gene data show CDR1 as KGHDR and CDR2 as SFDVKD. Trimming at V came to 0 bases and at J to 6 bases, leaving 0 bases not matched to a gene. The CDR3 length is 13 residues. The CDR3 DNA is TGTGCCACCAGTGATTTGGCGGGAGGCGAGCAGTACTTC. Its protein product is CATSDLAGGEQYF.

This clone was found once. The J gene is TRBJ2-7, the V gene TRBV4-2; 8 bases are a match to TRBD1. Germline lookup yields CDR1 LGHNA and CDR2 YNFKEQ. Unmatched junction bases numbered 16, after V lost 0 bases and J lost 6 bases. The CDR3 runs 18 residues. The chain's CDR3 is CASSQEPAGVQGAAEQYF. In DNA form, the CDR3 reads TGTGCCAGCAGCCAAGAACCGGCCGGAGTGCAGGGGGCGGCCGAGCAGTACTTC.

The rearrangement joins TRBV28 to TRBJ1-2; maybe TRBD1 (6 bases). The germline V and J ends were trimmed by 7 bases and 1 base, with 22 bases remaining between them. The CDR3 is 17 amino acids. Germline V gene lookup returns CDR1 MDHEN and CDR2 SYDVKM. The CDR3 DNA reads as TGTGCCAGCATCTCGCCAGGGACAACCCCGGGTAACTATGGCTACACCTTC. Translated: CASISPGTTPGNYGYTF.

The chain carries TRBV11-2 and TRBJ1-2, with D tentatively TRBD1 (5 bases). The V end lost 2 bases, the J end lost 1 base, and 11 bases lay between the germline ends. CDR3 length: 15 residues. Germline V gene sequence: CDR1 SGHAT, CDR2 FQNNGV. In nucleotides, the CDR3 is TGTGCCAGCAGCTTACTCGGGACGGATAACTATGGCTACACCTTC. It codes for CASSLLGTDNYGYTF.

V gene TRBV29-1 combines with J gene TRBJ1-2; the match to TRBD1 covers 7 bases. V dropped 6 bases and J dropped 0; count of bases not matched to a gene: 4. Germline loops: CDR1 SQVTM, CDR2 ANQGSEA. CDR3 length: 13 residues. This chain's CDR3 is CSVRTGANYGYTF. As DNA, the CDR3 is TGCAGCGTCCGGACAGGAGCTAACTATGGCTACACCTTC.

CDR3 in amino acids: CASSIPNLAGNTIYF. DNA of the CDR3: TGTGCCAGTAGTATACCCAACCTGGCTGGAAACACCATATATTTT. The chain couples TRBV19 to TRBJ1-3; D is unresolved. Trimming took 2 bases from V and 2 from J, leaving 10 bases between them. The length of the CDR3 is 15 residues. Looked up from germline, CDR1 is LNHDA and CDR2 is SQIVND (reference sequence).

The rearrangement links TRBV12-3 or TRBV12-4 to TRBJ2-1, with unresolved D. With 6 bases removed from V and 10 bases from J, the gap between germline ends came to 13 bases. The length of the CDR3 is 12 residues. The CDR3 DNA follows: TGTGCCAGCAGCAACGGTCTCAGGGAGCAGTTCTTC. Encoded protein: CASSNGLREQFF.

This clone was seen a few times. The chain couples TRBV2 to TRBJ1-4, with 9 bases that match TRBD1. The CDR3 covers 16 residues. V lost 6 bases, J lost 8 bases, and 13 bases stayed unmatched. The V gene's germline CDR1 is SNHLY and CDR2 FYNNEI. Here the CDR3 reads CASRDEQGADLEKLFF. The CDR3 DNA follows: TGTGCCAGCAGGGATGAACAGGGGGCGGATTTGGAAAAACTGTTTTTT. Filled out from reference TRBV2 and TRBJ1-4, the complete variable domain reads EPEVTQTPSHQVTQMGQEVILRCVPISNHLYFYWYRQILGQKVEFLVSFYNNEISEKSEIFDDQFSVERPDGSNFTLKIRSTKLEDSAMYFCASRDEQGADLEKLFFGSGTQLSVL.

With regard to this clone: Within the sample, other DNA sequences also encode this same CDR3. The chain's CDR3 is CASSSDRGPYEQYF. The CDR3 nucleotides read TGTGCCAGCAGCTCGGACAGAGGGCCCTACGAGCAGTACTTC. The chain has TRBV7-2 and TRBJ2-7, with TRBD1 as a possible D gene (6 bases). This CDR3 spans 14 amino acids. Trimming cost V 4 bases and J 2 bases, with 12 bases left between them. From germline, CDR1 is SGHTA and CDR2 FQGNSA.

This clone has only one observation. The V call is TRBV10-3, the J call TRBJ2-7; 11 bases are a match to TRBD2. There are 15 residues in the CDR3. J gave up 3 bases and V 2 bases, and 3 bases lay outside the gene matches. CDR1 is ENHRY, CDR2 SYGVKD, per germline. CDR3 region: CAISEVTSGGYEQYF. The CDR3 DNA follows: TGTGCCATCAGTGAGGTAACTAGCGGGGGCTACGAGCAGTACTTC.

The rearrangement joins TRBV27 to TRBJ1-4; 8 bases map to TRBD1. In germline, CDR1 is MNHEY, CDR2 SMNVEV (reference sequence). The CDR3 runs to 18 residues. Trimming took 8 bases from V and 4 from J; bases not matched to a gene: 18. CDR3 sequence reads: CASARVQGVIRGNEKLFF. CDR3 nucleotide sequence: TGTGCCAGCGCGCGGGTACAGGGGGTGATAAGGGGTAATGAAAAACTGTTTTTT.

V and J are TRBV27 and TRBJ2-1; maybe TRBD2 (7 bases). V dropped 8 bases and J dropped 6 bases, with 23 bases sitting between them. The CDR3 sequence is 16 residues long. Germline V lookup: CDR1 MNHEY, CDR2 SMNVEV (reference sequence). Here the CDR3 reads CASSLGGPRHSNEQFF. CDR3 bases: TGTGCCAGCTCATTGGGGGGGCCCCGACATTCCAATGAGCAGTTCTTC.

The J gene is TRBJ2-1, the V gene TRBV28; tentatively, D is TRBD2 (6 bases). This CDR3 is 16 amino acids long. V lost 3 bases and J lost 3, with 15 bases in between. Per germline, CDR1 MDHEN and CDR2 SYDVKM. CDR3 region: CASSLESAGIYNEQFF. CDR3 coding DNA: TGTGCCAGCAGTTTGGAGTCCGCGGGAATCTACAATGAGCAGTTCTTC. The full variable domain, completed using reference TRBV28 and TRBJ2-1, is DVKVTQSSRYLVKRTGEKVFLECVQDMDHENMFWYRQDPGLGLRLIYFSYDVKMKEKGDIPEGYSVSREKKERFSLILESASTNQTSMYLCASSLESAGIYNEQFFGPGTRLTVL.

The chain combines TRBV11-2 with TRBJ2-3, with 12 bases identical to TRBD1. This CDR3 comprises 16 residues. Germline lookup yields CDR1 SGHAT and CDR2 FQNNGV. Losses at the gene ends were 7 bases for V and 5 bases for J; bases not matched to a gene: 10. In DNA, the CDR3 is TGTGCCAGCACCAATGCGGGACAGGGGGCCGGAGATACGCAGTATTTT. Its protein product is CASTNAGQGAGDTQYF.

The rearrangement joins TRBV24-1 to TRBJ2-7; D is perhaps TRBD1 or TRBD2 (5 bases each). The V end was cut by 7 bases, the J end by 3 bases, with 9 bases between. Looked up from germline, CDR1 is KGHDR and CDR2 is SFDVKD. The CDR3 consists of 12 residues. In DNA form, the CDR3 reads TGTGCCACCAGGGGACCCAACTACGAGCAGTACTTC. Its translation: CATRGPNYEQYF.